A selection of T cell receptor beta chains follows, all from one sample in a study of OX40 agonist ivuxolimab in advanced cancers. Some clones are missing from TCRdb's copy, which holds only in-frame ones; the method was immunoSEQ multiplex PCR. Here the sample spans about 50,000 clones, approximately 90% being singletons. Here the sequenced sample was CD4+ or CD8+ T cells sorted from blood, taken in a trial of the OX40 agonist ivuxolimab. These receptors all stem from an adult with an advanced solid tumor such as melanoma, head and neck, liver or kidney cancer. Each CDR3 is given with its conserved first and last residue. D genes are given only for firm matches. Clone sizes are given selectively: once, few, many, or a class where the clone is expanded.

J: TRBJ1-5
size: .
V: TRBV5-1
D: TRBD1
DNA: TGCGCCAGCAGCTTGGAGCCAGGGGGCGCTCAGCCCCAGCATTTT
CDR3: CASSLEPGGAQPQHF

J: TRBJ2-1
size: .
V: TRBV7-3
D: .
DNA: TGTGCCAGCAGCTTAACGAGGGCCTCCTACAATGAGCAGTTCTTC
CDR3: CASSLTRASYNEQFF

J: TRBJ1-1
size: .
V: TRBV19
D: .
DNA: TGTGCCAGTAGCCGGTGGATTGGCTCGAACACTGAAGCTTTCTTT
CDR3: CASSRWIGSNTEAFF

J: TRBJ1-4
size: .
V: TRBV6-5
D: TRBD1
DNA: TGTGCCAGCAGTCGACAGGGGACTAATGAAAAACTGTTTTTT
CDR3: CASSRQGTNEKLFF

J: TRBJ1-6
size: once
V: TRBV5-1
D: .
DNA: TGCGCCAGCAGCTGGACCTTGTCACCCCTCCACTTT
CDR3: CASSWTLSPLHF

J: TRBJ2-5
size: .
V: TRBV5-1
D: .
DNA: TGCGCCAGCAGCTCCCAGGGTTTTGAGACCCAGTACTTC
CDR3: CASSSQGFETQYF

J: TRBJ1-2
size: .
V: TRBV6-5
D: .
DNA: TGTGCCAGCACCCCAGGGCTTTTTAGGGGCTACACCTTC
CDR3: CASTPGLFRGYTF

J: TRBJ2-1
size: once
V: TRBV9
D: TRBD1
DNA: TGTGCCAGCAGCGTAGATTTGAGGGGGCGGTACAATGAGCAGTTCTTC
CDR3: CASSVDLRGRYNEQFF

J: TRBJ1-6
size: .
V: TRBV6-6
D: .
DNA: TGTGCCAGCAGTTACCCTCCGGTGACCTATAATTCACCCCTCCACTTT
CDR3: CASSYPPVTYNSPLHF

J: TRBJ1-2
size: .
V: TRBV28
D: .
DNA: TGTGCCAGCAGCCTAGTGCCCTATGGCTACACCTTC
CDR3: CASSLVPYGYTF

J: TRBJ2-5
size: .
V: TRBV19
D: TRBD2
DNA: TGTGCCAGTAAGACTAGCGGGATTGAGACCCAGTACTTC
CDR3: CASKTSGIETQYF

J: TRBJ1-5
size: .
V: TRBV5-6
D: .
DNA: TGTGCCAGCAGCTTGTTGTTTGAGAATCAGCCCCAGCATTTT
CDR3: CASSLLFENQPQHF

J: TRBJ2-7
size: .
V: TRBV2
D: TRBD2
DNA: TGTGCCAGCAGCAGGGAGGGTGGCTCCTACGAGCAGTACTTC
CDR3: CASSREGGSYEQYF

J: TRBJ1-2
size: .
V: TRBV7-9
D: .
DNA: TGTGCCAGCAGCTGGGGGGACGGAAGCTATGGCTACACCTTC
CDR3: CASSWGDGSYGYTF

J: TRBJ1-2
size: .
V: TRBV29-1
D: TRBD1
DNA: TGCAGCGCCCTAGGAGGGGACAGGGTCGTCGGCTACACCTTC
CDR3: CSALGGDRVVGYTF

J: TRBJ2-2
size: .
V: TRBV19
D: .
DNA: TGTGCCAGTAGTGTAATACAGGGAGGTAGCGGGGAGCTGTTTTTT
CDR3: CASSVIQGGSGELFF

J: TRBJ2-3
size: .
V: TRBV9
D: .
DNA: TGTGCCAGCAGCGCGCCCCGCAGCGCAGATACGCAGTATTTT
CDR3: CASSAPRSADTQYF

J: TRBJ1-5
size: .
V: TRBV19
D: TRBD1
DNA: TGTGCCAGTAAAACCGACAGGGCATTAAGCAATCAGCCCCAGCATTTT
CDR3: CASKTDRALSNQPQHF

J: TRBJ1-2
size: .
V: TRBV28
D: .
DNA: TGTGCCAGCAGGCAACAGGTCTATGGCTACACCTTC
CDR3: CASRQQVYGYTF

J: TRBJ2-5
size: .
V: TRBV11-2
D: TRBD2
DNA: TGTGCCAGCAGCGTCGGGACTAGCGGGAGAGGGGAGACCCAGTACTTC
CDR3: CASSVGTSGRGETQYF

J: TRBJ2-1
size: .
V: TRBV7-2
D: .
DNA: TGTGCCAGCACCTACCTCTGGGCGGGTAACAATGAGCAGTTCTTC
CDR3: CASTYLWAGNNEQFF

J: TRBJ2-7
size: .
V: TRBV2
D: .
DNA: TGTGCCAGCAGTGAAGCTAGCGACTACGAGCAGTACTTC
CDR3: CASSEASDYEQYF

J: TRBJ2-2
size: .
V: TRBV5-1
D: .
DNA: TGCGCCAGCAGCTTATCCTCGGACACCGGGGAGCTGTTTTTT
CDR3: CASSLSSDTGELFF

J: TRBJ1-1
size: few
V: TRBV30
D: .
DNA: TGTGCCTGGGAGGAAACAAGGAACACTGAAGCTTTCTTT
CDR3: CAWEETRNTEAFF

J: TRBJ2-1
size: .
V: TRBV15
D: TRBD1
DNA: TGTGCCACCAGCACCTCCGGGACAGGGGGTCGTGGTGAGCAGTTCTTC
CDR3: CATSTSGTGGRGEQFF

J: TRBJ2-5
size: .
V: TRBV10-3
D: .
DNA: TGTGCCATCAGTGGCCTGCGAGAGACCCAGTACTTC
CDR3: CAISGLRETQYF

J: TRBJ2-1
size: .
V: TRBV2
D: .
DNA: TGTGCCAGCAGTGAGCGAGGGGGCAATGAGCAGTTCTTC
CDR3: CASSERGGNEQFF

J: TRBJ2-7
size: .
V: TRBV18
D: TRBD2
DNA: TGTGCCAGCTCACCTTTGACTAGCGGCCCCTACGAGCAGTACTTC
CDR3: CASSPLTSGPYEQYF

J: TRBJ1-2
size: .
V: TRBV7-9
D: .
DNA: TGTGCCAGCAGCCGTGGGACATCGGTCTATGGCTACACCTTC
CDR3: CASSRGTSVYGYTF

J: TRBJ1-1
size: .
V: TRBV5-4
D: .
DNA: TGTGCCAGCAGCTTGGCCGGGTTGGGGGCGGTTGAAGCTTTCTTT
CDR3: CASSLAGLGAVEAFF

J: TRBJ2-2
size: once
V: TRBV28
D: .
DNA: TGTGCCAGCAGTTTTAGTAGCGCCAACACCGGGGAGCTGTTTTTT
CDR3: CASSFSSANTGELFF

J: TRBJ2-7
size: .
V: TRBV4-1
D: .
DNA: TGCGCCAGCAGCCAAGAACCCACTGGACAAGGGGGTAACTACGAGCAGTACTTC
CDR3: CASSQEPTGQGGNYEQYF

J: TRBJ2-7
size: once
V: TRBV7-6
D: TRBD1
DNA: TGTGCCAGCAGCTTCGTACAGGGGGCGGGCGAGCAGTACTTC
CDR3: CASSFVQGAGEQYF

J: TRBJ1-1
size: .
V: TRBV12-2
D: .
DNA: TGTGCAAGTCGCTTAGCGGAGGTGGGGGGCACTGAAGCTTTCTTT
CDR3: CASRLAEVGGTEAFF

J: TRBJ1-5
size: .
V: TRBV5-6
D: .
DNA: TGTGCCAGCAGCTCAGACAATCAGCCCCAGCATTTT
CDR3: CASSSDNQPQHF

J: TRBJ2-4
size: .
V: TRBV21-1
D: .
DNA: TGTGCCAGCAGCATGGGACTAGCGGGAGGTCACATTCAGTACTTC
CDR3: CASSMGLAGGHIQYF

J: TRBJ1-4
size: .
V: TRBV7-9
D: .
DNA: TGTGCCAGCAGCGCCGACCTGCTTATTACCGAAAAACTGTTTTTT
CDR3: CASSADLLITEKLFF

J: TRBJ2-1
size: few
V: TRBV10-3
D: .
DNA: TGTGCCATCAGTGAAGTAGTAGCCGGGGAGCAGTTCTTC
CDR3: CAISEVVAGEQFF

J: TRBJ2-2
size: few
V: TRBV5-1
D: TRBD1
DNA: TGCGCCAGCAAGGGGAGGACAGGGGGCTCCGGGGAGCTGTTTTTT
CDR3: CASKGRTGGSGELFF

J: TRBJ2-1
size: .
V: TRBV28
D: TRBD2
DNA: TGTGCCAGCAGTAAAGCGGGAGATCCCTACAATGAGCAGTTCTTC
CDR3: CASSKAGDPYNEQFF

J: TRBJ2-5
size: .
V: TRBV5-1
D: TRBD2
DNA: TGCGCCAGCAGCGACACCCTAGCGGGACTACGGGAGACCCAGTACTTC
CDR3: CASSDTLAGLRETQYF

J: TRBJ1-4
size: .
V: TRBV28
D: .
DNA: TGTGCCAGCAGTTTATCCTCGGGGACCTCACGGGAAAAACTGTTTTTT
CDR3: CASSLSSGTSREKLFF

J: TRBJ2-7
size: .
V: TRBV5-6
D: .
DNA: TGTGCCAGCAGCTTCAACAGCCTATCCTCCTACGAGCAGTACTTC
CDR3: CASSFNSLSSYEQYF

J: TRBJ2-7
size: once
V: TRBV6-5
D: .
DNA: TGTGCCACCGGGGCTCTTCGGGAGCAGTACTTC
CDR3: CATGALREQYF

J: TRBJ2-1
size: once
V: TRBV11-3
D: TRBD2
DNA: TGTGCCAGCAGCTCAGGCGGGAGCCCCAGCTCCTACAATGAGCAGTTCTTC
CDR3: CASSSGGSPSSYNEQFF

J: TRBJ2-2
size: once
V: TRBV10-1
D: TRBD2
DNA: TGCGCCAGCCAGCGGGAGTTAACCGGGGAGCTGTTTTTT
CDR3: CASQRELTGELFF

J: TRBJ1-1
size: .
V: TRBV2
D: .
DNA: TGTGCCAGCAGTGTGGCAGGGAACACTGAAGCTTTCTTT
CDR3: CASSVAGNTEAFF

J: TRBJ2-7
size: .
V: TRBV11-3
D: .
DNA: TGTGCCAGCAGCTCCTGGGGGACACACGCCTACGAGCAGTACTTC
CDR3: CASSSWGTHAYEQYF

J: TRBJ1-5
size: .
V: TRBV28
D: TRBD1
DNA: TGTGCCAGCAGTCCTCGGACAGGGAGGAGCAATCAGCCCCAGCATTTT
CDR3: CASSPRTGRSNQPQHF

J: TRBJ2-5
size: .
V: TRBV4-2
D: TRBD2
DNA: TGTGCCAGCAGCCAAGCGCTGGGAGGGGAGACCCAGTACTTC
CDR3: CASSQALGGETQYF

J: TRBJ1-5
size: .
V: TRBV19
D: .
DNA: TGTGCCAGTAGTGTAAATCTACTGTACAATCAGCCCCAGCATTTT
CDR3: CASSVNLLYNQPQHF

J: TRBJ2-5
size: .
V: TRBV2
D: .
DNA: TGTGCCAGCAGTCCCGGACAGATAGAGACCCAGTACTTC
CDR3: CASSPGQIETQYF

J: TRBJ2-7
size: once
V: TRBV4-1
D: TRBD2
DNA: TGCGCCAGCAGCCAAGTGAGGCCTAGCGGGCCTGGCTACGAGCAGTACTTC
CDR3: CASSQVRPSGPGYEQYF